The next 3 T cell receptor beta chains were all read from a single sample in a study of Ad26.COV2.S vaccination and SARS-CoV-2 variants. The sample's treatment: about 20 received Ad26.COV2.S at low or high dose, single or two shots; several received placebo; per-sample allocation not given. The study sampled participants on day 63 after the first vaccine or placebo injection. Clones were read by immunoSEQ multiplex PCR, and TCRdb kept only the in-frame ones, dropping some. The sample has 350,000 to 450,000 clones, around 89% seen once. The source material was peripheral blood, sampled in a trial of Ad26.COV2.S vaccine versus placebo. Receptors were obtained from a person between 18 and 65 years old who received the Ad26.COV2.S COVID-19 vaccine or a placebo.

This chain joins TRBV28 and TRBJ1-4; TRBD1 matches at 8 bases. Germline V CDR1 and CDR2: MDHEN, SYDVKM. Trimming removed 6 bases from V and 1 base from J; junction bases left unmatched: 7. The CDR3 extends over 16 amino acids. CDR3 coding DNA: TGTGCCAGCAGGTCCGGACAGGGCTTAACTAATGAAAAACTGTTTTTT. This codes for CASRSGQGLTNEKLFF.

The chain combines TRBV29-1 with TRBJ2-1; D gene unclear. The CDR3 loop spans 13 amino acids. The germline V gene has CDR1 SQVTM and CDR2 ANQGSEA. Between the trimmed V and J ends, which lost 4 bases and 0 bases, there was a span of 7 bases. The CDR3 region has the DNA TGCAGCGTTGGTCCCAGCTCCTACAATGAGCAGTTCTTC. Protein product: CSVGPSSYNEQFF.

The chain recombines TRBV6-1 with TRBJ1-5; D unresolved. The V and J ends lost 2 bases and 0 bases respectively, with 8 bases between them. Germline values: CDR1 MNHNS, CDR2 SASEGT. The CDR3 contains 15 residues. The CDR3 DNA sequence: TGTGCCAGCAGTGAAATGAGTCTTAGCAATCAGCCCCAGCATTTT. It codes for CASSEMSLSNQPQHF.